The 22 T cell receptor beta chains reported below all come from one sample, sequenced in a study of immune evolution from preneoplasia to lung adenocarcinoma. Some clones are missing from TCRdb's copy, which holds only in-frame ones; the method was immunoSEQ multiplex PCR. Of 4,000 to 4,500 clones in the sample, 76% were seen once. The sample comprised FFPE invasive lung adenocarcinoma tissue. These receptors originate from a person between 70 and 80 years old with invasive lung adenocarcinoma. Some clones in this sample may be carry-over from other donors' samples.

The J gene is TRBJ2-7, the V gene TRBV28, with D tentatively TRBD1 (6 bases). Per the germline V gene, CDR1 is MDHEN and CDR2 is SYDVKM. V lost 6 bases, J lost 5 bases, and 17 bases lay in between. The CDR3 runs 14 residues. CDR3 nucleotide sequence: TGTGCCAGCAGCTCGGACAGCCCCGGGGACGAGCAGTACTTC. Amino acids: CASSSDSPGDEQYF. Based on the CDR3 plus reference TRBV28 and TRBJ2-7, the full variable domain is DVKVTQSSRYLVKRTGEKVFLECVQDMDHENMFWYRQDPGLGLRLIYFSYDVKMKEKGDIPEGYSVSREKKERFSLILESASTNQTSMYLCASSSDSPGDEQYFGPGTRLTVT.

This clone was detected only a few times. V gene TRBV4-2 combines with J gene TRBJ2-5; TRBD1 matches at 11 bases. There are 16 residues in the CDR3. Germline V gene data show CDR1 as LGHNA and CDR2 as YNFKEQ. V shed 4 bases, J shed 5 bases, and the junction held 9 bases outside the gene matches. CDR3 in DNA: TGTGCCAGCAGCCTAAGGACAGGGGGCCTTCTTGAGACCCAGTACTTC. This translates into CASSLRTGGLLETQYF.

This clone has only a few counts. The CDR3 DNA follows: TGTGCCAGCAGCTTAAGCGGGGCGAACACCGGGGAGCTGTTTTTT. Translated: CASSLSGANTGELFF. The rearrangement links TRBV11-3 to TRBJ2-2, with TRBD2 matching 7 bases. Germline CDR1 reads SGHNT; CDR2 reads YENEEA. The CDR3 extends over 15 amino acids. With 2 bases clipped from V and 0 bases from J, the junction kept 0 bases outside the gene matches.

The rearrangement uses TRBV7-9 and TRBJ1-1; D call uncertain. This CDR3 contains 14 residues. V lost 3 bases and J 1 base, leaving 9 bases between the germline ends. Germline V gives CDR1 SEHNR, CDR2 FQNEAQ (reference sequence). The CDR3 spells CASSFNVPNTEAFF. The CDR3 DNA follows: TGTGCCAGCAGCTTTAACGTCCCGAACACTGAAGCTTTCTTT.

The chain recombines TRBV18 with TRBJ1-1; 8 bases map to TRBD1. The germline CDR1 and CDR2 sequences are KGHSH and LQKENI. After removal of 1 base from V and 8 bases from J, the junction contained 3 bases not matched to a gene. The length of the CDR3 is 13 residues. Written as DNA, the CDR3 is TGTGCCAGCTCACCACAGACAGGGGTAGAAGCTTTCTTT. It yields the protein CASSPQTGVEAFF.

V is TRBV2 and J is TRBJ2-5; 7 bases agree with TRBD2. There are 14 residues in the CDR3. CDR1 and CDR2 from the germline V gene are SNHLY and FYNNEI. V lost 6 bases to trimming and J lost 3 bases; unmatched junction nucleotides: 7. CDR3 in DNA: TGTGCCAGCAGAATTATGGGAGGGAAAGAGACCCAGTACTTC. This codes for CASRIMGGKETQYF.

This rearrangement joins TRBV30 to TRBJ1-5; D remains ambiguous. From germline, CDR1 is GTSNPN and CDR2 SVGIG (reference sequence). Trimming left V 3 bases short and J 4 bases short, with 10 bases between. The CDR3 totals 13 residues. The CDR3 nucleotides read TGTGCCTGGAGCGGGGAGTCTAATCAGCCCCAGCATTTT. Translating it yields CAWSGESNQPQHF.

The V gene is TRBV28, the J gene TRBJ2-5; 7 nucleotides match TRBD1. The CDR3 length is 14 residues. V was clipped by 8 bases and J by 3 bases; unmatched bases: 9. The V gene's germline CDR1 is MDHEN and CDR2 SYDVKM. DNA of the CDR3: TGTGCCAGCTTTCAGGGGGTGGGAGAAGAGACCCAGTACTTC. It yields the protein CASFQGVGEETQYF.

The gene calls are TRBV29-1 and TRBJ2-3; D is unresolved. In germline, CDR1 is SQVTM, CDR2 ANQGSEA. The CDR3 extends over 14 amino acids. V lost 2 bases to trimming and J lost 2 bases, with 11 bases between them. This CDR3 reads CSVELGRFTDTQYF. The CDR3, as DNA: TGCAGCGTTGAATTGGGCAGATTCACAGATACGCAGTATTTT.

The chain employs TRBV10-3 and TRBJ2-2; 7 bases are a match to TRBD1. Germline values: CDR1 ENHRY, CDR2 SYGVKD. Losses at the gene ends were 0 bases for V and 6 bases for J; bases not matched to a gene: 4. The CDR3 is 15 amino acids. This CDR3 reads CAISESTGKAGELFF. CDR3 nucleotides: TGTGCCATCAGTGAGTCGACAGGGAAGGCCGGGGAGCTGTTTTTT.

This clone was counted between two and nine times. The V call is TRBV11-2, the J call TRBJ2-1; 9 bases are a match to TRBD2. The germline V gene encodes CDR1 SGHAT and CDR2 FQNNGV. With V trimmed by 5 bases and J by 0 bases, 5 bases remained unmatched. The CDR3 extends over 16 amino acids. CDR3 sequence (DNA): TGTGCCAGCAGCCATCCGGGACTAGCCTCCTACAATGAGCAGTTCTTC. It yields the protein CASSHPGLASYNEQFF.

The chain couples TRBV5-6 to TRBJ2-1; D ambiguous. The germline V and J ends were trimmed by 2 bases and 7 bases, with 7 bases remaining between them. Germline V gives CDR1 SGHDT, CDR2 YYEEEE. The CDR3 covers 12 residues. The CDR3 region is CASSFNGNEQFF. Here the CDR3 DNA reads TGTGCCAGCAGCTTTAACGGGAATGAGCAGTTCTTC.

CDR3 region: CASFTGGANQPQHF. CDR3 DNA: TGTGCCAGCTTCACAGGGGGCGCGAATCAGCCCCAGCATTTT. The V and J genes are TRBV2 and TRBJ1-5; 9 bases are a match to TRBD1. The CDR3 runs to 14 residues. J lost 4 bases, V lost 8 bases, and 6 bases had no gene match. Per germline, CDR1 SNHLY and CDR2 FYNNEI.

Here the CDR3 reads CATSREVLGRDHEQYF. CDR3 bases: TGTGCCACCAGCAGAGAAGTCCTGGGCAGGGACCACGAGCAGTACTTC. This sequence joins TRBV15 and TRBJ2-5; the D gene could be TRBD1 or TRBD2 (5 bases each). The J call is uncertain, as TRBJ2-7 better fits the DNA end. Germline-derived CDR1 and CDR2 are LNHNV and YYDKDF (reference sequence). There are 16 residues in the CDR3.

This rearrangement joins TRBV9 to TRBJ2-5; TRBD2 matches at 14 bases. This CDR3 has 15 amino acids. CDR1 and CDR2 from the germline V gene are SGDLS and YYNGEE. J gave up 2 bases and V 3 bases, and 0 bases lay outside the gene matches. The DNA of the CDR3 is TGTGCCAGCAGCGGACTAGCGGGAGGGCAAGAGACCCAGTACTTC. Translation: CASSGLAGGQETQYF.

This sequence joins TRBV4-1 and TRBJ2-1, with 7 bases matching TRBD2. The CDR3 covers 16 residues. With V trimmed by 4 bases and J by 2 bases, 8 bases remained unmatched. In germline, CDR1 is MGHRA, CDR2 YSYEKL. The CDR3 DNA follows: TGCGCCAGCAGCCTCCATAGGACTAGTACCTACAATGAGCAGTTCTTC. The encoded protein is CASSLHRTSTYNEQFF.

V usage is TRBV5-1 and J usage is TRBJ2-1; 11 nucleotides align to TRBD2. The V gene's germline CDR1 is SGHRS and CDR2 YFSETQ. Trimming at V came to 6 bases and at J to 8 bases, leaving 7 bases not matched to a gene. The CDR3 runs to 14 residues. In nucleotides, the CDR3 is TGCGCCAGCAAGACTAGCGGGGCTCAGGATGAGCAGTTCTTC. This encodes CASKTSGAQDEQFF.

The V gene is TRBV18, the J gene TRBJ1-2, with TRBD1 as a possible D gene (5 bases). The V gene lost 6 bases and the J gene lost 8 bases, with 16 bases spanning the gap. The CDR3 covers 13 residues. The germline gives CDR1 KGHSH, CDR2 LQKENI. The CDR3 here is CASSLTGTGGYTF. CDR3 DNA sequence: TGTGCCAGCTCCCTCACCGGGACCGGGGGCTACACCTTC.

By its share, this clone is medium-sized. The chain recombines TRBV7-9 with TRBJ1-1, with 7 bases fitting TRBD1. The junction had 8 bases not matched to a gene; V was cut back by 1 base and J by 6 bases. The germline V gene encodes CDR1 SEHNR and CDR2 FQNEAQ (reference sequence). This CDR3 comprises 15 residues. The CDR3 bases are TGTGCCAGCAGCTTAGGAGGGGGCGTGGGCGCTGAAGCTTTCTTT. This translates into CASSLGGGVGAEAFF.

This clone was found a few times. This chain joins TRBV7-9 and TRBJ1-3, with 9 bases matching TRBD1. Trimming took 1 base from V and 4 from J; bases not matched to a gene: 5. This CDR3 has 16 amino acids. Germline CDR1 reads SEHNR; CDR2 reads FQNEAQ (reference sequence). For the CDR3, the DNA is TGTGCCAGCAGCTTAGTGGCAGGACAGGGGGGAAACACCATATATTTT. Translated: CASSLVAGQGGNTIYF. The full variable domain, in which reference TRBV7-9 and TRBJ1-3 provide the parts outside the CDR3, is DTGVSQNPRHKITKRGQNVTFRCDPISEHNRLYWYRQTLGQGPEFLTYFQNEAQLEKSRLLSDRFSAERPKGSFSTLEIQRTEQGDSAMYLCASSLVAGQGGNTIYFGEGSWLTVV.

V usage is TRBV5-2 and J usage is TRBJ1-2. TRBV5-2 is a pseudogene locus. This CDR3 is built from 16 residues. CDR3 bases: TGTGCCAGCAACGGTATGGAGAGTACGAAGACCTATGGCTACACCTTC. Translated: CASNGMESTKTYGYTF.

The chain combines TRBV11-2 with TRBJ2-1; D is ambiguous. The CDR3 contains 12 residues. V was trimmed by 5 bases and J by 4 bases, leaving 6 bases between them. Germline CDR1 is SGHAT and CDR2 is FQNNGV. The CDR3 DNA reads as TGTGCCAGCAGCCCGGAGTACAATGAGCAGTTCTTC. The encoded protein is CASSPEYNEQFF.